These 14 T cell receptor beta chains share one sample of origin, sequenced in a study of cytomegalovirus exposure and HLA in healthy donors. A multiplex PCR was run with 60 Vbeta primers and 13 Jbeta primers. Profiled with immunoSEQ multiplex PCR; TCRdb holds only in-frame clones, not every one. Of around 120,000 clones listed, about 75% are singletons. Sequencing used PBMCs. These receptors all stem from a man aged 55-75 years in good health and CMV-seropositive.

This clone was seen a single time. The J gene is TRBJ1-2, the V gene TRBV10-3; D not resolved. Germline CDR1 and CDR2: ENHRY and SYGVKD. Between the trimmed V and J ends, which lost 3 bases and 4 bases, there was a span of 9 bases. CDR3 length: 13 amino acids. DNA of the CDR3: TGTGCCATCAGTGATCCTTTCTCCTATGGCTACACCTTC. Translated: CAISDPFSYGYTF.

This clone was seen a single time. The chain carries TRBV10-2 and TRBJ2-5; 9 bases map to TRBD2. The junction had 8 bases not matched to a gene; V was cut back by 5 bases and J by 4 bases. The germline gives CDR1 WSHSY, CDR2 SAAADI. CDR3 length: 15 residues. CDR3 loop: CASSQAGGVGETQYF. Written as DNA, the CDR3 is TGCGCCAGCAGTCAGGCGGGAGGGGTGGGAGAGACCCAGTACTTC.

CDR3 coding DNA: TGTGCCAGCAGTTACAACAGGGGGGAACAGCCCCAGCATTTT. Translating it yields CASSYNRGEQPQHF. V is TRBV27 and J is TRBJ1-5, with TRBD1 matching over 8 bases. The CDR3 is 14 residues long. CDR1 is MNHEY, CDR2 SMNVEV, per germline (reference sequence). Trimming removed 4 bases from V and 7 bases from J; junction bases left unmatched: 6.

V gene TRBV19 combines with J gene TRBJ2-7, with 11 bases matching TRBD2. This CDR3 is built from 15 residues. Germline CDR1 LNHDA, CDR2 SQIVND (reference sequence). V trimming: 10 bases; J trimming: 3 bases; junction bases outside the gene matches: 11. The CDR3 nucleotides are TGTGCCACCGCTAGCGGGGGGACATCAGGCTACGAGCAGTACTTC. Translation: CATASGGTSGYEQYF.

V is TRBV6-1 and J is TRBJ2-2; D is ambiguous. V lost 6 bases and J 8 bases, leaving 16 bases between the germline ends. Germline V gene sequence: CDR1 MNHNS, CDR2 SASEGT. This CDR3 has 14 residues. The CDR3 coding sequence is TGTGCCAGCAGAGCTACGTGGGCTGGGGGGGAGCTGTTTTTT. Translated: CASRATWAGGELFF.

The V gene is TRBV27, the J gene TRBJ2-1, with 12 bases aligning to TRBD2. CDR3 length: 17 amino acids. Germline lookup yields CDR1 MNHEY and CDR2 SMNVEV (reference sequence). The J segment lost 7 bases and the V segment lost 5 bases, leaving 12 bases of the junction unmatched. CDR3 amino acids: CASSRLAGAYRPNEQFF. The CDR3 nucleotides are TGTGCCAGCAGTAGACTAGCGGGAGCGTATCGGCCGAATGAGCAGTTCTTC.

The chain employs TRBV5-1 and TRBJ1-1; D may be TRBD1 (5 bases). Germline CDR1 is SGHRS and CDR2 is YFSETQ. Trimming removed 1 base from V and 4 bases from J, with 14 bases in between. This CDR3 has 15 residues. CDR3 sequence reads: CASSLNQGGSTEAFF. CDR3 DNA: TGCGCCAGCAGCTTGAATCAGGGCGGGAGCACTGAAGCTTTCTTT.

The chain couples TRBV4-2 to TRBJ2-7; possibly TRBD1 for D (5 bases). This CDR3 is 15 amino acids long. V lost 0 bases to trimming and J lost 0 bases, with 9 bases between them. CDR1 and CDR2 from the germline V gene are LGHNA and YNFKEQ. CDR3 sequence reads: CASSQEGQGSYEQYF. The CDR3 DNA follows: TGTGCCAGCAGCCAAGAGGGCCAGGGCTCCTACGAGCAGTACTTC.

The gene calls are TRBV2 and TRBJ1-6, with a tentative D call TRBD1 (5 bases). CDR3 length: 14 amino acids. Looked up from germline, CDR1 is SNHLY and CDR2 is FYNNEI. The germline V and J ends were trimmed by 4 bases and 13 bases, with 17 bases remaining between them. CDR3 DNA sequence: TGTGCCAGCAGTGTCCTCAGGGCCGGAATCCCCCTCCACTTT. Translation: CASSVLRAGIPLHF.

The chain recombines TRBV11-2 with TRBJ1-1; TRBD1 aligns across 7 bases. The germline V gene encodes CDR1 SGHAT and CDR2 FQNNGV. This CDR3 has 14 residues. V lost 3 bases, J lost 4 bases, and 5 bases stayed unmatched. The CDR3 region has the DNA TGTGCCAGCAGCTTCTGGGACAGTGGCACTGAAGCTTTCTTT. It translates to CASSFWDSGTEAFF.

There are a few counts of this clone. The chain has TRBV9 and TRBJ2-5; 9 bases map to TRBD2. Germline V gene data show CDR1 as SGDLS and CDR2 as YYNGEE. The CDR3 is made up of 15 amino acids. The junction had 7 bases not matched to a gene; V was cut back by 3 bases and J by 4 bases. CDR3 coding DNA: TGTGCCAGCAGCGCCGGGGGACTAGCTCCAGAGACCCAGTACTTC. Protein product: CASSAGGLAPETQYF.

The chain couples TRBV7-6 to TRBJ2-2; 10 nucleotides agree with TRBD2. The CDR3 consists of 15 residues. Germline V lookup: CDR1 SGHVS, CDR2 FNYEAQ. The V segment lost 1 base and the J segment 5 bases; nucleotides outside the gene matches: 1. Here the CDR3 reads CASSLGTSGTGELFF. The DNA of the CDR3 is TGTGCCAGCAGCTTAGGGACTAGCGGAACCGGGGAGCTGTTTTTT.

This sequence joins TRBV9 and TRBJ2-3, with 7 bases identical to TRBD2. The CDR3 totals 18 residues. V was pared by 0 bases and J by 0 bases, with 10 bases of the junction left unmatched. Germline loops: CDR1 SGDLS, CDR2 YYNGEE. The CDR3 coding sequence is TGTGCCAGCAGCGTAGTCCCTACCCTAGCGGCTAGCACAGATACGCAGTATTTT. This sequence encodes CASSVVPTLAASTDTQYF.

V and J are TRBV2 and TRBJ2-2; 10 bases are shared with TRBD1. The CDR3 runs 16 residues. The germline CDR1 and CDR2 sequences are SNHLY and FYNNEI. The V and J ends lost 6 bases and 6 bases, in that order; junction bases with no gene match: 10. DNA of the CDR3: TGTGCCAGCAGCGAAAGATCCGGGACAGGGGCCGGGGAGCTGTTTTTT. It codes for CASSERSGTGAGELFF.